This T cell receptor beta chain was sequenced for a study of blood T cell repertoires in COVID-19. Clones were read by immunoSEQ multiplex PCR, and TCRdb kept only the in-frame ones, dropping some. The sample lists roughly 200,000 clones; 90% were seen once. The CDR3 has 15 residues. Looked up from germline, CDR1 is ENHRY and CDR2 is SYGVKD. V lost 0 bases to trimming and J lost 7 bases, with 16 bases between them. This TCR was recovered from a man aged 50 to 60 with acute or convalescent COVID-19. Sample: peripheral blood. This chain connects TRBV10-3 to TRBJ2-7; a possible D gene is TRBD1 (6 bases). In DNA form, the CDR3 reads TGTGCCATCAGTGAGTCACGGCCAGGGGTAAGTGAGCAGTACGTC. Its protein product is CAISESRPGVSEQYV.